This entry describes one T cell receptor beta chain. This sample was included in a study of regulatory T cells in long-lasting Graves disease. The length of the CDR3 is 17 residues. The V segment lost 0 bases and the J segment 5 bases; nucleotides outside the gene matches: 5. Germline assignment: CDR1 SNHLY and CDR2 FYNNEI. Libraries of TCR beta came from iRepertoire HTBI primers plus Arm-PCR of CDR3 regions. Each CDR3 protein gets one entry after TCRdb re-called the multiplex PCR reads with MiXCR. The table lists under 300,000 distinct CDR3 sequences, around 20% of them singletons. Described time point: newly diagnosed GD, antithyroid drugs for less than 3 months. There was RNA extracted from PBMCs, and the TCR library was made from it.

The sample consisted of peripheral blood mononuclear cells (PBMCs), taken at new diagnosis, from a patient treated with antithyroid drugs. V and J are TRBV2 and TRBJ2-1; 12 positions match TRBD2. The clonotype comes from a female donor with Graves disease. The CDR3 loop reads CASSEADGLAGNNEQFF. CDR3 sequence (DNA): TGTGCCAGCAGTGAAGCGGACGGACTAGCGGGGAACAATGAGCAGTTCTTC.